The rows below give T cell receptor beta chains drawn from one sample of a study of molecular identifiers for immune sequencing clone quantification. A single record per CDR3 protein comes from TCRdb applying MiXCR to the PCR reads. The sample records hundreds of thousands of distinct CDR3 sequences, roughly 27% being singletons. The sample comprised naive CD8+ T cells from blood, with Jurkat cell RNA spiked in. The origin of the receptors is a human donor in good health. Some libraries in this study had Jurkat cell RNA spiked in. The conserved cysteine and the conserved F or W are not part of the CDR3 here.

cdr3_aa,j_call,v_call
ATSRDGGLGQPQH,TRBJ1-5,TRBV15
ASSLGTFHSPLH,TRBJ1-6,TRBV27
ASSLGRGIQPQH,TRBJ1-5,TRBV7-9
ASSQALLGSYEQY,TRBJ2-7,TRBV14
ASSLGLSREQY,TRBJ2-7,TRBV13
ASSLAASYNSPLH,TRBJ1-6,TRBV7-6
SARPYGDRNFMNTEAF,TRBJ1-1,TRBV20-1
ASSSFGQQETQY,TRBJ2-5,TRBV27
ASSLPILGTSGRGEQF,TRBJ2-1,TRBV7-9
ASSVDGGSRGEEPQH,TRBJ1-5,TRBV9
ASSEAYQYEQY,TRBJ2-7,TRBV2
ASRPRLRPYEQY,TRBJ2-7,TRBV27
ASSLRSRDTSTDTQY,TRBJ2-3,TRBV7-9
ASSHWSGRAADTQY,TRBJ2-3,TRBV14
ASSLFSGEYNEQL,TRBJ2-1,TRBV11-2
ASSQAQGPYNERF,TRBJ2-1,TRBV4-1
RARGTGASTDTQY,TRBJ2-3,TRBV20-1
ASSSSNNAGGNGYT,TRBJ1-2,TRBV7-8
ASSMGQGPGSYVQH,TRBJ2-7,TRBV19
ASSGGQGAHQPQH,TRBJ1-5,TRBV19
ASSPAGYYNEQF,TRBJ2-1,TRBV18
ASSFDQEIIQY,TRBJ2-4,TRBV12-3/TRBV12-4
AWSVLQGASYEQY,TRBJ2-7,TRBV30
ASSDRASSYNEQF,TRBJ2-1,TRBV6-4
ASGGAFSTDTQY,TRBJ2-3,TRBV27
SVNPGTGAHEQY,TRBJ2-7,TRBV29-1
ASSRTADEKLF,TRBJ1-4,TRBV5-6
ASRGGTGDQPQH,TRBJ1-5,TRBV12-3/TRBV12-4
ASSQVPGAGNTIY,TRBJ1-3,TRBV4-3
ASSHGRDGSYEQY,TRBJ2-7,TRBV6-2/TRBV6-3
ATVRVIQSSTDTQY,TRBJ2-3,TRBV6-1
SARNEGIYEQY,TRBJ2-7,TRBV20-1
ASSFRVGMSTGELF,TRBJ2-2,TRBV7-2
ASSQERGRITDTQY,TRBJ2-3,TRBV4-3
ASSLVADSPYSPLH,TRBJ1-6,TRBV7-6